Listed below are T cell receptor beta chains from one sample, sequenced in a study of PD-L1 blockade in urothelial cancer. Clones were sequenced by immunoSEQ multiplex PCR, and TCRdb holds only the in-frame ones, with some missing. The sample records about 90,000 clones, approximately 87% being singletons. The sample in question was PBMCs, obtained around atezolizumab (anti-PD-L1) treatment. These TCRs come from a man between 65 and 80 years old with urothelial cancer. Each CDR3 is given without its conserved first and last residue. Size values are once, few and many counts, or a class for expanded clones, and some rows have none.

ASKKREKNIQY TRBJ2-4 few TRBV19
ASSPWGETEAF TRBJ1-1 - TRBV18
ASSDPAGADTQY TRBJ2-3 - TRBV25-1
ASSIAGVKETQY TRBJ2-5 - TRBV19
ASSARDRGIETQY TRBJ2-5 - TRBV2
ASSLYYEQY TRBJ2-7 - TRBV7-9
ASNMGGPTRLSTEAF TRBJ1-1 - TRBV19
ASSLAGGMQSTDTQY TRBJ2-3 few TRBV2
ASSDYRRTGDTEAF TRBJ1-1 - TRBV2
ASSATSGGAGDTQY TRBJ2-3 once TRBV7-6
ASSRMRAPGNEQF TRBJ2-1 - TRBV7-2
ASLRQVNTGELF TRBJ2-2 - TRBV6-6
ASSRDRTTYEQY TRBJ2-7 - TRBV6-1
ASAKGEGRETQY TRBJ2-5 - TRBV5-1
ASSQALHHGGRRETQY TRBJ2-5 - TRBV4-1
AWSRDRGRDEQF TRBJ2-1 - TRBV30
ASRDSRSSYEQY TRBJ2-7 - TRBV14
ASSSWDRVNEQF TRBJ2-1 - TRBV7-2
ASSRDRNTGELF TRBJ2-2 few TRBV6-5
ASSAPASGGAGDTQY TRBJ2-3 - TRBV9
ASSPGQAFSYEQY TRBJ2-7 - TRBV7-9
SVCTPGTGVEAF TRBJ1-1 - TRBV29-1
ASSFGAEETQY TRBJ2-5 - TRBV9
SAVPATNEKLF TRBJ1-4 few TRBV29-1
ASSSSGGQGAHEQY TRBJ2-7 - TRBV21-1
ASSVGNGGGSDTQY TRBJ2-3 few TRBV9
ASSIDTNPGAKNIQY TRBJ2-4 - TRBV19
AWTSRTVLFT TRBJ1-2 once TRBV30
ASSQLGDTQY TRBJ2-3 - TRBV19
ASSQASLGLEAF TRBJ1-1 - TRBV4-2
ASSLERLAFSDGGYEQY TRBJ2-7 - TRBV5-5
ATSRDLLETQY TRBJ2-5 - TRBV15
ASSQGRTNEQF TRBJ2-1 - TRBV6-5
ASSEKDRAQY TRBJ2-3 - TRBV10-2
ASSEGAAASYNEQF TRBJ2-1 - TRBV6-4
ASSSSAGRGETQY TRBJ2-5 - TRBV2
ASSPRLAGGNEQF TRBJ2-1 - TRBV9
AISELLPNYEQY TRBJ2-7 - TRBV10-3
ASSPEGLAGRIAGELF TRBJ2-2 - TRBV13
ASSSGDRGTTDTQY TRBJ2-3 - TRBV5-1
ASSPAGESSYEQY TRBJ2-7 once TRBV18
ASSNRGLARSYEQY TRBJ2-7 - TRBV5-4
ASSKVWRDTEAF TRBJ1-1 - TRBV19
ASSALPGQSEAF TRBJ1-1 - TRBV9
ASSTSGRLDEQY TRBJ2-7 - TRBV27